This T cell receptor (beta chain) was recorded in a study of cytomegalovirus exposure and HLA in healthy donors. Study information: A previous analysis identified around 120 million unique TCR beta sequences derived from some 170 million T cells. Study-wide results and limits: Common viral pathogens (according to a later analysis) appeared linked to several of the most significant clusters.

Regarding this clone: Its antigen is not identified.

Germline V CDR1 and CDR2: MGHRA, YSYEKL. The germline V and J ends were trimmed by 2 bases and 7 bases, with 8 bases remaining between them. There are 12 residues in the CDR3. Researchers ran the PCR with 60 Vbeta and 13 Jbeta primers. Method: immunoSEQ multiplex PCR; TCRdb's copy keeps in-frame clones and lacks some. The table lists approximately 130,000 clones, 77% of them singletons. This TCR was sampled from a man younger than 35 in good health and CMV-seropositive. The sample consisted of PBMCs. The rearrangement links TRBV4-1 to TRBJ1-1; no clear D gene. DNA of the CDR3: TGCGCCAGCAGCCAAACGGGGTATGAAGCTTTCTTT. It codes for CASSQTGYEAFF.